A single sample is the source of the 28 T cell receptor beta chains below, sequenced in a study of patients and donors after allogeneic stem cell transplantation (TCRdb year 2020). The receptor library was made with RT-PCR. The sequencing machine was a NextSeq 550. TCRdb redid the processing of the public reads, applying fastp at Q25 and MiXCR, and retained in-frame beta chains. Each CDR3 protein appears once, grouped with its most common genes and DNA. This sample is represented by some 960,000 distinct CDR3 sequences; roughly 17% of them were singletons. The ten top clones hold 6% of the sample. The source material was blood, either unsorted or a sorted T cell fraction (not recorded which). The receptors come from a human donor who was either an allogeneic HSCT recipient or a stem cell or donor lymphocyte infusion donor (not recorded which). It is not recorded whose cells these are; they may come from a transplant donor.

The gene calls are TRBV7-9 and TRBJ2-5; D is possibly TRBD1 (6 bases). The CDR3 is 14 residues long. V shed 1 base and J shed 4 bases, with 10 bases lying between them. CDR1 SEHNR and CDR2 FQNEAQ come from the germline V gene (reference sequence). The CDR3 sequence is CASSLGRGAETQYF. CDR3 coding DNA: TGTGCCAGCAGCTTAGGCAGGGGAGCAGAGACCCAGTACTTC.

The chain joins TRBV11-2 to TRBJ2-1, with unresolved D. Trimming removed 5 bases from V and 10 bases from J, with 12 bases in between. There are 12 residues in the CDR3. Looked up from germline, CDR1 is SGHAT and CDR2 is FQNNGV. CDR3 sequence (DNA): TGTGCCAGCAGCCCTAGACGGACGGAGCAGTTCTTC. Protein: CASSPRRTEQFF.

This clonotype showed up just a few times. V gene TRBV6-2 or TRBV6-3 combines with J gene TRBJ2-1; 12 bases are shared with TRBD2. The CDR3 spans 17 residues. With 5 bases clipped from V and 7 bases from J, the junction kept 12 bases outside the gene matches. From germline, CDR1 is MNHEY and CDR2 SVGEGT. In nucleotides, the CDR3 is TGTGCCAGCAGTAAACGACTAGCGGGAGCGCTGGGGAATGAGCAGTTCTTC. Translation: CASSKRLAGALGNEQFF.

V is TRBV6-2 or TRBV6-3 and J is TRBJ2-2, with D possibly matching TRBD1 (5 bases). The CDR3 totals 14 residues. V was pared by 2 bases and J by 5 bases, with 9 bases between. Germline lookup yields CDR1 MNHEY and CDR2 SVGEGT. The DNA for the CDR3 is TGTGCCAGCAGTTACGACAGACAAACCGGGGAGCTGTTTTTT. Translated: CASSYDRQTGELFF.

The table lists this clonotype with a few counts. The V call is TRBV7-6, the J call TRBJ2-7; the D call may be TRBD1 or TRBD2 (5 bases each). The germline V and J ends were trimmed by 2 bases and 1 base, with 21 bases remaining between them. Looked up from germline, CDR1 is SGHVS and CDR2 is FNYEAQ. CDR3 length: 18 residues. CDR3 protein: CASSLLAPGTALSYEQYF. Written as DNA, the CDR3 is TGTGCCAGCAGCTTATTGGCCCCAGGGACCGCATTGTCCTACGAGCAGTACTTC.

The sample holds many counts of this clonotype. The chain recombines TRBV12-3 or TRBV12-4 with TRBJ2-7; no reliable D call. The CDR3 is 13 residues long. V was pared by 4 bases and J by 3 bases, with 10 bases between. CDR3 coding DNA: TGTGCCAGCAGTTCAGCCGACCGCTACGAGCAGTACTTC. It translates to CASSSADRYEQYF.

This clonotype was recorded many times. The chain links TRBV25-1 to TRBJ2-1, with 7 bases that match TRBD2. CDR3 length: 14 amino acids. Germline CDR1 and CDR2: MGHDK and SYGVNS. Trimming at V came to 6 bases and at J to 0 bases, leaving 2 bases not matched to a gene. As DNA, the CDR3 is TGTGCCAGCAGCTGGACTAGCTCCTACAATGAGCAGTTCTTC. It translates to CASSWTSSYNEQFF.

There are a few counts of this clonotype. This chain joins TRBV11-3 and TRBJ2-1; the D call may be TRBD1 or TRBD2 (5 bases each). From germline, CDR1 is SGHNT and CDR2 YENEEA. Trimming left V 0 bases short and J 12 bases short, with 12 bases between. The CDR3 consists of 13 residues. The CDR3 is CASSLEEDQGQFF. The CDR3 DNA reads as TGTGCCAGCAGCTTAGAGGAGGATCAGGGGCAGTTCTTC.

This clonotype was found many times. The V gene is TRBV4-1, the J gene TRBJ2-7; D gene unclear. The CDR3 sequence is 18 residues long. CDR1 is MGHRA, CDR2 YSYEKL, per germline. V was cut by 0 bases and J by 5 bases, with 23 bases left in between. In DNA, the CDR3 is TGCGCCAGCAGCCAAGACAAGGGTGCCGCAAACGGTATGGACGAGCAGTACTTC. Translating gives CASSQDKGAANGMDEQYF.

The DNA for the CDR3 is TGTGCCAGCACTAGCGGGAGCCGGTTAGATGAGCAGTTCTTC. Its translation: CASTSGSRLDEQFF. The rearrangement joins TRBV4-2 to TRBJ2-1; 10 bases line up with TRBD2. The CDR3 runs to 14 residues. The V gene's germline CDR1 is LGHNA and CDR2 YNFKEQ. Trimming cost V 7 bases and J 8 bases; bases outside gene matches: 8.

This clonotype was counted between two and nine times. The CDR3 is CSASTTGRELFF. DNA for the CDR3: TGCAGTGCTAGTACGACTGGTAGGGAGCTGTTTTTT. V gene TRBV20-1 combines with J gene TRBJ2-2; D uncertain. This CDR3 has 12 amino acids. V gave up 3 bases and J gave up 9 bases, with 11 bases separating them. Germline values: CDR1 DFQATT, CDR2 SNEGSKA (reference sequence).

The chain is built from TRBV5-1 and TRBJ2-7; D gene unclear. Trimming removed 4 bases at V and 0 bases at J, with 11 bases between. Germline V CDR1 and CDR2: SGHRS, YFSETQ. This CDR3 is built from 14 residues. CDR3 coding DNA: TGCGCCAGCAGCACGTCGTACGGCTCCTACGAGCAGTACTTC. This encodes CASSTSYGSYEQYF.

In its sample, this clonotype was seen many times. One end of the junction does not line up with germline, which may come from a read error. The chain joins TRBV6-5 to TRBJ2-7; possible D gene TRBD1, 6 bases. This CDR3 has 12 residues. Germline V lookup: CDR1 MNHEY, CDR2 SVGAGI. CDR3 loop: CASSRGAYEQYF. CDR3 sequence (DNA): TGCGCCAGCAGCAGGGGAGCCTACGAGCAGTACTTC.

There are many counts of this clonotype. V and J are TRBV4-3 and TRBJ2-4, with 7 bases matching TRBD1. CDR3 size: 14 residues. V trimming: 1 base; J trimming: 9 bases; junction bases outside the gene matches: 6. Germline V lookup: CDR1 LGHNA, CDR2 YSLEER. The CDR3 DNA sequence: TGCGCCAGCAGCCAAGGTGGGACAGAGGTCATTCAGTACTTC. Translated, it gives CASSQGGTEVIQYF.

Ten or more counts support this clonotype. This chain uses TRBV7-8 with TRBJ2-7; D uncertain. The CDR3 runs 12 residues. Trimming took 2 bases from V and 3 from J, leaving 5 bases between them. In germline, CDR1 is SGHVS, CDR2 FQNEAQ. This CDR3 is CASSLQVYEQYF. In nucleotides, the CDR3 is TGTGCCAGCAGCTTACAGGTCTACGAGCAGTACTTC.

This clonotype has only a few counts. The CDR3 here is CASSYYLGQGGLDAAETQYF. The DNA of the CDR3 is TGTGCCAGCAGTTACTATTTAGGACAGGGGGGCTTGGACGCTGCAGAGACCCAGTACTTC. The gene calls are TRBV6-2 or TRBV6-3 and TRBJ2-5, with 10 nucleotides matching TRBD1. After removal of 1 base from V and 4 bases from J, the junction contained 18 bases not matched to a gene. In germline, CDR1 is MNHEY, CDR2 SVGEGT. The CDR3 extends over 20 amino acids.

There are a few counts of this clonotype. The chain uses TRBV3-1 and TRBJ2-7, with D possibly being TRBD1 (5 bases). Germline-derived CDR1 and CDR2 are LGHDT and YNNKEL (reference sequence). V was cut by 5 bases and J by 2 bases, with 10 bases left in between. The CDR3 is 13 amino acids. CDR3 loop: CASSSDITYEQYF. The CDR3, as DNA: TGTGCCAGCAGCTCGGACATCACCTACGAGCAGTACTTC.

This chain uses TRBV7-9 with TRBJ1-2; D uncertain. The CDR3 runs 13 residues. Germline CDR1 and CDR2: SEHNR and FQNEAQ (reference sequence). V lost 4 bases to trimming and J lost 8 bases, with 14 bases between them. CDR3 residues: CASSSSGARGYTF. The CDR3 nucleotides read TGTGCCAGCAGCTCGAGCGGAGCTAGGGGCTACACCTTC.

With respect to this clonotype: This may arise from a read error, as a much more abundant clone is one base away. The chain recombines TRBV5-1 with TRBJ2-1; D is unclear. CDR1 is SGHRS and CDR2 is YFSETQ in the germline V gene. This CDR3 spans 13 amino acids. In nucleotides, the CDR3 is TGCGCCAGCAGCTTGGCCTTAAACCATGAGCAGCTCTTC. Its protein product is CASSLALNHEQLF.

This clonotype appeared a few times. The chain joins TRBV7-8 to TRBJ1-2; TRBD1 aligns across 7 bases. In germline, CDR1 is SGHVS, CDR2 FQNEAQ. The CDR3 covers 15 residues. The J segment lost 4 bases and the V segment lost 5 bases, leaving 10 bases of the junction unmatched. The CDR3 spells CASSPETGSGYGYTF. The CDR3 bases are TGTGCCAGCAGCCCCGAGACAGGGTCGGGCTATGGCTACACCTTC.

This clonotype was observed once. The chain employs TRBV7-8 and TRBJ1-1; possibly TRBD1 for D (6 bases). The germline V gene has CDR1 SGHVS and CDR2 FQNEAQ. The CDR3 has 14 amino acids. The V end lost 8 bases, the J end lost 4 bases, and 17 bases lay between the germline ends. Here the CDR3 DNA reads TGTGCCAGCTCACAGTTTAGCAGGGGCACTGAAGCTTTCTTT. Protein sequence: CASSQFSRGTEAFF. The whole variable domain, remainder taken from reference TRBV7-8 and TRBJ1-1, is GAGVSQSPRYKVAKRGQDVALRCDPISGHVSLFWYQQALGQGPEFLTYFQNEAQLDKSGLPSDRFFAERPEGSVSTLKIQRTQQEDSAVYLCASSQFSRGTEAFFGQGTRLTVV.

This clonotype was seen many times. The chain links TRBV12-3 or TRBV12-4 to TRBJ1-1; TRBD1 might be the D (5 bases). V was clipped by 4 bases and J by 6 bases, with 15 bases between them. This CDR3 comprises 14 residues. CDR3 coding DNA: TGTGCCAGCAGTTCACAGGACGGGAGGTCTGAAGCTTTCTTT. This gives the protein CASSSQDGRSEAFF.

The table lists this clonotype with a count of one. V is TRBV4-1 and J is TRBJ2-7; D possibly matches TRBD1 or TRBD2 (5 bases each). The CDR3 length is 13 residues. From germline, CDR1 is MGHRA and CDR2 YSYEKL. Trimming took off 6 bases at V and 5 bases at J, with 14 bases between the two ends. The chain's CDR3 is CASRRIGEHEQYF. CDR3 sequence (DNA): TGCGCCAGCAGAAGAATAGGGGAGCACGAGCAGTACTTC.

This clonotype was recorded a few times. This CDR3 reads CASRPPIIGNTGELFF. In DNA, the CDR3 is TGTGCCAGCAGACCTCCCATCATCGGGAACACCGGGGAGCTGTTTTTT. This rearrangement joins TRBV6-1 to TRBJ2-2; D is ambiguous. Trimming cost V 6 bases and J 1 base, with 15 bases left between them. Germline CDR1 reads MNHNS; CDR2 reads SASEGT. The CDR3 runs 16 residues.

V is TRBV5-1 and J is TRBJ2-3, with TRBD2 matching 14 bases. Germline CDR1 is SGHRS and CDR2 is YFSETQ. The CDR3 is 17 amino acids. Trimming cost V 0 bases and J 4 bases; bases outside gene matches: 4. DNA of the CDR3: TGCGCCAGCAGCTTGGGGACTAGCGGGGGGAAATCAGATACGCAGTATTTT. It translates to CASSLGTSGGKSDTQYF.

This clonotype was observed a handful of times. The chain is built from TRBV11-2 and TRBJ2-1, with 8 bases matching TRBD2. With 1 base clipped from V and 5 bases from J, the junction kept 10 bases outside the gene matches. The CDR3 spans 17 residues. Germline assignment: CDR1 SGHAT and CDR2 FQNNGV. Here the CDR3 reads CASSLGVRTSNDNEQFF. The CDR3 nucleotides are TGTGCCAGCAGCTTAGGGGTCCGGACTAGCAACGACAATGAGCAGTTCTTC.

The chain couples TRBV12-3 or TRBV12-4 to TRBJ2-4; D may be TRBD2 (5 bases). CDR3 length: 15 amino acids. V lost 6 bases to trimming and J lost 3 bases, with 15 bases between them. The CDR3 region has the DNA TGTGCCAGCAGCCCCTTTGAGGGATACAAAAACATTCAGTACTTC. Translation gives CASSPFEGYKNIQYF.

This clonotype was counted between two and nine times. V is TRBV9 and J is TRBJ2-7; 13 bases map to TRBD2. J gave up 2 bases and V 3 bases, and 5 bases lay outside the gene matches. Germline V gene data show CDR1 as SGDLS and CDR2 as YYNGEE. This CDR3 spans 16 amino acids. The CDR3 DNA is TGTGCCAGCAGCGCCGGGACTAGCGGGACAACCTACGAGCAGTACTTC. It specifies CASSAGTSGTTYEQYF.